This is a list of T cell receptor beta chains from one sample in a study of identical twins. TCRdb reanalysed the 5' RACE reads using MiXCR and keeps one entry per CDR3 protein. The sample yields more than 1.5 million distinct CDR3 sequences, about 32% seen once. The material sequenced was cord blood. These receptors originate from a newborn girl in good health. The CDR3 runs from the conserved cysteine through the conserved F or W. Each record gives: V gene, J gene, CDR3 protein.

V gene: TRBV20-1; J gene: TRBJ1-5; CDR3 protein: CSARGGVSQPQHF
V gene: TRBV20-1; J gene: TRBJ1-6; CDR3 protein: CSAREQGTGNSPLHF
V gene: TRBV20-1; J gene: TRBJ1-5; CDR3 protein: CSALTLQGNQPQHF
V gene: TRBV27; J gene: TRBJ1-6; CDR3 protein: CASSLSRGGGVSLHF
V gene: TRBV28; J gene: TRBJ1-4; CDR3 protein: CASHPGRSNEKLFF
V gene: TRBV20-1; J gene: TRBJ2-7; CDR3 protein: CSAYPSSYEQYF
V gene: TRBV6-6; J gene: TRBJ2-1; CDR3 protein: CASSRNSGTGGYYEQFF
V gene: TRBV13; J gene: TRBJ2-3; CDR3 protein: CASSLGFWADTQYF
V gene: TRBV6-2/TRBV6-3; J gene: TRBJ2-1; CDR3 protein: CASSRYSEQFF
V gene: TRBV12-3/TRBV12-4; J gene: TRBJ2-1; CDR3 protein: CASSSGTRIQEQFF
V gene: TRBV10-3; J gene: TRBJ1-1; CDR3 protein: CAISESVQNTEAFF
V gene: TRBV3-1; J gene: TRBJ2-1; CDR3 protein: CASSQEGIAAGSYNEQFF
V gene: TRBV4-2; J gene: TRBJ2-3; CDR3 protein: CASSHGTDTDTQYF
V gene: TRBV10-3; J gene: TRBJ1-1; CDR3 protein: CAVRQSMNTEAFF
V gene: TRBV29-1; J gene: TRBJ1-2; CDR3 protein: CSVVLVGQGDHYGYTF
V gene: TRBV3-1; J gene: TRBJ2-7; CDR3 protein: CASSQDLSAADSYEQYF
V gene: TRBV28; J gene: TRBJ2-1; CDR3 protein: CASSAHNEQFF
V gene: TRBV20-1; J gene: TRBJ2-7; CDR3 protein: CSASPLAEVAYEQYF